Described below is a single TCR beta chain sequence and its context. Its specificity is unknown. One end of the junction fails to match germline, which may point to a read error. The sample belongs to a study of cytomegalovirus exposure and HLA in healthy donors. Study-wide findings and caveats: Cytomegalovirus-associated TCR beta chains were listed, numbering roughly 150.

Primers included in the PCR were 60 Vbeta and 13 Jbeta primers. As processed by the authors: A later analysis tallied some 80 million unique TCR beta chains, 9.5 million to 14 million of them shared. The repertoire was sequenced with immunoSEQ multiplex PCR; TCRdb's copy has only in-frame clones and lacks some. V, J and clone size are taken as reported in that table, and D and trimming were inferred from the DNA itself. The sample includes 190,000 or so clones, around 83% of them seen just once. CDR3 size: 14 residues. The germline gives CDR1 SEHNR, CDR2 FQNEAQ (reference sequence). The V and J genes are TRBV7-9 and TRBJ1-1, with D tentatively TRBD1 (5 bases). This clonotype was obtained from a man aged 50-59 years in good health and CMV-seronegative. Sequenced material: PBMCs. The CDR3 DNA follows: TGTTCCAGCAGCTTAGCTTCCGGGGGCACTGAAGCTTTCTTT. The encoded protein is CSSSLASGGTEAFF. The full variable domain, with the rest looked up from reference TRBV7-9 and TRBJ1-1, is DTGVSQNPRHKITKRGQNVTFRCDPISEHNRLYWYRQTLGQGPEFLTYFQNEAQLEKSRLLSDRFSAERPKGSFSTLEIQRTEQGDSAMYLCSSSLASGGTEAFFGQGTRLTVV.